This TCR beta chain was found in a study of blood T cells in healthy people across ages (dated by TCRdb to 2014 to 2015). The study in broad terms: In model experiments, roughly one uniquely barcoded TCR beta cDNA molecule per two T cells was captured by template switching. To track age-related changes in TCR beta repertoire diversity, the study relied on deep sequencing normalized with unique cDNA molecular identifiers. The donors were split into four age groups: young (average around 15 years), middle-aged (around 40), aged (approximately 60) and long-lived (about 74). To avoid experimental bias, donors of different ages were distributed randomly across sequencing lanes. For two donors (one aged 18 to 29 and one aged 80 or older), the study analyzed two additional independent replicas of 1 million unique cDNA reads from the same blood draw. Study-wide conclusions, independent of this receptor: Compared with the aged group, the long-lived group had more naive CD4+ T cells, fewer expanded clones and increased TCR diversity, suggesting age selection. Bulk unsorted PBMC profiling prevented conclusive comparison of naive and antigen-experienced compartments. Observed TCR beta diversity correlated strongly with the percentage of naive T cells measured by flow cytometry. Estimates of total diversity from one million sequenced T cells were regarded as lower bounds and underestimates. As age increased, observed TCR beta diversity per million T cells dropped in a roughly linear way, and a significant reduction was already evident by age about 40. Because donor CMV infection status was unknown, age-related changes in expanded clonotypes were potentially confounded.

Regarding this clonotype: Its antigen has not been determined. Base qualities are not at hand, and no much larger clone is one base apart.

Systemically healthy Caucasian individuals from Russia, around 38 in total and aged roughly 6 to 100 years, were included as donors. Approximately 11 milliliters of peripheral blood were drawn from each donor into EDTA-treated Vacutainer tubes. Ficoll-Paque density-gradient centrifugation was used to isolate PBMCs, with at least 6.5 million per sample. Trizol reagent was used to extract total RNA from the PBMCs, yielding at least 5 micrograms per sample. The percentages of naive CD45RAhigh/CD27high T cells were determined by flow cytometry on a PBMC aliquot from every donor. The method behind the library was 5' RACE. The run used an Illumina HiSeq 2500. A second PCR of about 7 to 12 cycles was performed with a sample-barcoded 5' primer and a J-beta primer mix. Each TCR beta cDNA molecule received a unique molecular identifier from a template-switch 5' adaptor carrying 12 random nucleotides. Each sample yielded at least 3 million CDR3-containing paired-end reads. First-strand cDNA was synthesized from all RNA with the Mint cDNA synthesis kit, primed by a TRBC-specific oligonucleotide. Following uracil-DNA glycosylase treatment, a first 18-cycle PCR with universal primers M1SS and BC2_uni_R was performed on all cDNA. The authors processed their data as follows. Each sample was normalized by randomly selecting 1 million high-quality reads, each carrying a distinct molecular identifier. Reads sharing molecular identifiers were discarded rather than binned into consensus sequences. MiTCR, with a Q25 quality threshold and the strictest error-elimination algorithm, was used for CDR3 identification, clonotype clustering and error correction. A nonparametric unseen species model with Euler transformation was used to estimate lower-bound total TCR beta diversity. TCRdb redid the processing of the public reads, applying fastp at Q25 and MiXCR, and retained in-frame beta chains. Entries are consolidated by CDR3 protein sequence, retaining the most common genes and DNA. These V and J calls derive from TCRdb rather than the authors' analysis. A total of 1.2 million to 1.5 million distinct CDR3 sequences appear in this sample, roughly 64% of them only once. The ten largest make up 6.5% to 8.5% of the sample.

Specimen: blood. The sequence was collected from a man aged 18 to 35 in good health.

The CDR3 sequence is CASSLRDREAFF. DNA sequence: TGCGCCAGCAGCTTGCGAGACAGAGAAGCTTTCTTT. The sequence links TRBV5-1 to TRBJ1-1; TRBD1 is a weak D gene call, 5 bases matching. Reading the germline V gene gives CDR1 SGHRS and CDR2 YFSETQ. V is shortened by 1 base, J by 8 bases, and the region joining them spans 9 bases. From its cysteine to its phenylalanine, the CDR3 spans 12 amino acids. Of all the DNA, just the CDR3 is kept, 36 bases in frame from base 1.